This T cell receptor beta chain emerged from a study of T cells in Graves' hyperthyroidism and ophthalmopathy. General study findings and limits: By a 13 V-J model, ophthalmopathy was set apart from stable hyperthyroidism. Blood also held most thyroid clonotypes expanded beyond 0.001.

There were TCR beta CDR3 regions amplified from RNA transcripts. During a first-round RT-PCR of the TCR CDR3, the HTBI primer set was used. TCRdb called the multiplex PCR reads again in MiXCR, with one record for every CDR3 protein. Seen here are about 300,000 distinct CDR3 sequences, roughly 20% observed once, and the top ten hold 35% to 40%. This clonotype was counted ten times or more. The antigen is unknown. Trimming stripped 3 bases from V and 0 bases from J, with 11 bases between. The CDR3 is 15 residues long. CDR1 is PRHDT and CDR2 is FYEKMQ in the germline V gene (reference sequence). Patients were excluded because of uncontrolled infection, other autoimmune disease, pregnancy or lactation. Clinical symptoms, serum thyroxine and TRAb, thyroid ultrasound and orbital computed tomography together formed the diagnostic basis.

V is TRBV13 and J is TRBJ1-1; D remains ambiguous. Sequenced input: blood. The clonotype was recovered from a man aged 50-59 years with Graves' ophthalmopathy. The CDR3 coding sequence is TGTGCCAGCAGCTTGGGCAGTAATTTGAACACTGAAGCTTTCTTT. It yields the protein CASSLGSNLNTEAFF.